These T cell receptor beta chains were read from a single sample in a study of blood T cell repertoires in COVID-19. Sequenced by immunoSEQ multiplex PCR; TCRdb stores in-frame clones only, minus some. The sample shows approximately 220,000 clones, around four fifths of them seen only once. The sequenced sample consisted of peripheral blood. The origin of the receptors is a woman in her fifties or sixties with acute or convalescent COVID-19. CDR3s include the opening cysteine and the closing phenylalanine or tryptophan. D genes are given only for firm matches. Clone size appears in some rows only: once, few, many, or a class for an expanded clone.

d_gene | abundance | j_gene | v_gene | CDR3aa | CDR3nt
TRBD2 | . | TRBJ2-5 | TRBV9 | CASSSPWGGLETQYF | TGTGCCAGCAGCTCTCCTTGGGGGGGGTTAGAGACCCAGTACTTC
. | once | TRBJ2-1 | TRBV6-5 | CASSYQQQGRNNEQFF | TGTGCCAGCAGTTACCAGCAACAGGGGAGGAACAATGAGCAGTTCTTC
. | once | TRBJ1-4 | TRBV11-3 | CASSLDSPTVSTNEKLFF | TGTGCCAGCAGCTTAGATTCCCCTACCGTATCAACTAATGAAAAACTGTTTTTT
. | . | TRBJ1-1 | TRBV5-1 | CASSPGTGGTEAFF | TGCGCCAGCAGCCCGGGGACCGGAGGGACTGAAGCTTTCTTT
. | . | TRBJ2-7 | TRBV10-1 | CASSEGGTSYEQYF | TGCGCCAGCAGTGAGGGAGGGACCTCGTACGAGCAGTACTTC
. | . | TRBJ2-1 | TRBV27 | CASSSWRTEVNEQFF | TGTGCCAGCAGTTCTTGGCGGACAGAAGTGAATGAGCAGTTCTTC
. | . | TRBJ2-3 | TRBV19 | CASSSRVRSTDTQYF | TGTGCCAGTAGTAGCCGCGTACGAAGCACAGATACGCAGTATTTT
. | . | TRBJ1-2 | TRBV4-2 | CASSPEGAPNYGYTF | TGTGCCAGCAGCCCTGAAGGGGCACCAAACTATGGCTACACCTTC
TRBD2 | . | TRBJ2-3 | TRBV28 | CASRLAGGADTQYF | TGTGCCAGCAGATTAGCGGGAGGAGCGGATACGCAGTATTTT
. | . | TRBJ1-6 | TRBV6-5 | CASWFRPVENSPLHF | TGTGCCAGCTGGTTCCGTCCTGTCGAGAATTCACCCCTCCACTTT
TRBD1 | . | TRBJ2-3 | TRBV27 | CASNNRGDTQYF | TGTGCCAGCAATAACAGGGGGGATACGCAGTATTTT
TRBD1 | . | TRBJ2-1 | TRBV9 | CASQTGSSYNEQFF | TGTGCCAGCCAGACAGGGAGCTCCTACAATGAGCAGTTCTTC
. | few | TRBJ2-7 | TRBV5-4 | CASSLASYEQYF | TGTGCCAGCAGCTTGGCGTCCTACGAGCAGTACTTC
TRBD2 | . | TRBJ2-5 | TRBV27 | CASRRDTSGRAQETQYF | TGTGCCAGCAGACGTGATACTAGCGGGAGAGCCCAAGAGACCCAGTACTTC
. | . | TRBJ1-1 | TRBV28 | CASNPTGNTEAFF | TGTGCCAGCAACCCGACAGGGAACACTGAAGCTTTCTTT
. | . | TRBJ1-3 | TRBV9 | CASSVGGQPYSGNTIYF | TGTGCCAGCAGCGTAGGGGGCCAGCCTTACTCTGGAAACACCATATATTTT
. | . | TRBJ1-5 | TRBV24-1 | CATSVGPSNQPQHF | TGTGCCACCAGTGTTGGCCCTAGCAATCAGCCCCAGCATTTT
. | . | TRBJ1-1 | TRBV6-5 | CASSRMGGEAFF | TGTGCCAGCAGTAGGATGGGGGGAGAAGCTTTCTTT
TRBD2 | . | TRBJ2-2 | TRBV6-4 | CASSVAPGGTGELFF | TGTGCCAGCAGTGTCGCACCGGGGGGCACCGGGGAGCTGTTTTTT
TRBD1 | . | TRBJ1-2 | TRBV10-3 | CAITQRGLDRTNYGYTF | TGTGCCATCACTCAAAGGGGGCTGGACCGTACTAACTATGGCTACACCTTC
. | few | TRBJ2-5 | TRBV18 | CASSRNSKETQYF | TGTGCCAGCTCACGGAACAGCAAAGAGACCCAGTACTTC
. | . | TRBJ2-3 | TRBV30 | CAWKEPYTDTQYF | TGTGCCTGGAAAGAACCCTACACAGATACGCAGTATTTT
. | . | TRBJ1-1 | TRBV29-1 | CSAKGGAGDTEAFF | TGCAGCGCCAAAGGGGGAGCAGGCGACACTGAAGCTTTCTTT
TRBD1 | . | TRBJ2-7 | TRBV5-4 | CASSLGDSIYEQYF | TGTGCCAGCAGCTTGGGGGACAGTATCTACGAGCAGTACTTC
. | . | TRBJ2-1 | TRBV5-1 | CASSLGGQNSYNEQFF | TGCGCCAGCAGCTTGGGGGGGCAGAACTCCTACAATGAGCAGTTCTTC
. | few | TRBJ2-7 | TRBV24-1 | CATSDLHVLGSYEQYF | TGTGCCACCAGTGATTTGCATGTACTTGGCTCCTACGAGCAGTACTTC
TRBD2 | . | TRBJ2-6 | TRBV23-1 | CASSQSRSPKLAGGPSGANVLTF | TGCGCCAGCAGTCAATCCCGTTCCCCCAAACTAGCGGGGGGGCCCTCTGGGGCCAACGTCCTGACTTTC
. | . | TRBJ2-3 | TRBV30 | CAWQEVGTQYF | TGTGCCTGGCAGGAGGTTGGAACGCAGTATTTT
. | . | TRBJ2-1 | TRBV30 | CAWSAPGKYNEQFF | TGTGCCTGGAGTGCCCCAGGGAAGTACAATGAGCAGTTCTTC
TRBD1 | . | TRBJ2-2 | TRBV3-1/TRBV3-2 | CASSQSTGRQELFF | TGTGCCAGCAGCCAATCGACAGGGCGTCAGGAGCTGTTTTTT
TRBD1 | few | TRBJ1-5 | TRBV5-8 | CASSLEGAVGQPQHF | TGTGCCAGCAGCTTGGAGGGGGCTGTAGGTCAGCCCCAGCATTTT
TRBD2 | once | TRBJ2-3 | TRBV9 | CASSGRTSGSTDTQYF | TGTGCCAGCAGCGGTAGGACTAGCGGTAGCACAGATACGCAGTATTTT
TRBD2 | . | TRBJ2-3 | TRBV18 | CASSPREREADTQYF | TGTGCCAGCTCACCACGTGAGCGGGAGGCAGATACGCAGTATTTT
. | . | TRBJ2-1 | TRBV7-3 | CASSLVAPSGEQFF | TGTGCCAGCAGCTTAGTCGCACCGAGTGGTGAGCAGTTCTTC
TRBD1 | . | TRBJ2-7 | TRBV27 | CASSLGTGPYEQYF | TGTGCCAGCAGTTTGGGGACAGGGCCATACGAGCAGTACTTC
TRBD1 | . | TRBJ2-7 | TRBV11-2 | CASSYHTGDYEQYF | TGTGCCAGCAGCTATCACACAGGGGACTACGAGCAGTACTTC
TRBD2 | . | TRBJ2-1 | TRBV6-5 | CASRKGLLAYNEQFF | TGTGCCAGCAGGAAGGGACTACTTGCCTACAATGAGCAGTTCTTC
. | . | TRBJ1-6 | TRBV27 | CASSGYSSYNSPLHF | TGTGCCAGCTCTGGGTACAGCTCCTATAATTCACCCCTCCACTTT
. | . | TRBJ2-1 | TRBV11-2 | CASSLGGGTPYNEQFF | TGTGCCAGCAGCTTAGGGGGCGGGACCCCCTACAATGAGCAGTTCTTC
TRBD1 | . | TRBJ2-3 | TRBV11-1 | CASGDSPSTDTQYF | TGTGCCAGCGGGGACAGCCCTAGCACAGATACGCAGTATTTT
TRBD2 | . | TRBJ2-5 | TRBV18 | CASSLLLGLAGTQETQYF | TGTGCCAGCTCACTACTCCTGGGACTAGCGGGAACCCAAGAGACCCAGTACTTC
TRBD2 | once | TRBJ2-7 | TRBV11-1 | CASSSGTGGREQYF | TGTGCCAGCAGCTCCGGTACGGGAGGACGCGAGCAGTACTTC
TRBD2 | . | TRBJ2-5 | TRBV27 | CASSLGTSGRYQETQYF | TGTGCCAGCAGTCTTGGGACTAGCGGGAGGTACCAAGAGACCCAGTACTTC
. | . | TRBJ1-1 | TRBV18 | CASSPIDRLNTEAFF | TGTGCCAGCTCCCCCATAGACAGGTTGAACACTGAAGCTTTCTTT
TRBD2 | . | TRBJ2-2 | TRBV5-6 | CASSFSGLAVWNTGELFF | TGTGCCAGCAGCTTTTCGGGACTAGCGGTTTGGAACACCGGGGAGCTGTTTTTT
TRBD1 | . | TRBJ2-5 | TRBV5-1 | CASSFSGTGVKTQYF | TGCGCCAGCAGCTTCTCCGGGACAGGGGTGAAGACCCAGTACTTC
TRBD1 | . | TRBJ1-2 | TRBV28 | CASTHPDRGRYGYTF | TGTGCCAGCACTCATCCGGACAGGGGGAGGTATGGCTACACCTTC
. | . | TRBJ2-7 | TRBV5-6 | CASSLLGGVTSYEQYF | TGTGCCAGCAGCTTGCTTGGAGGGGTGACCTCCTACGAGCAGTACTTC
. | . | TRBJ2-7 | TRBV30 | CAWSSNRNYEQYF | TGTGCCTGGAGTAGTAACAGGAACTACGAGCAGTACTTC
TRBD1 | . | TRBJ1-2 | TRBV2 | CASSLDRDDYGYTF | TGTGCCAGCAGTCTGGACAGGGACGACTATGGCTACACCTTC
. | . | TRBJ2-1 | TRBV6-1 | CASSEDPPRGNEQFF | TGTGCCAGCAGTGAGGATCCCCCTAGGGGCAATGAGCAGTTCTTC
TRBD1 | . | TRBJ2-5 | TRBV2 | CASRPRTGGQTQYF | TGTGCCAGCAGACCTAGGACAGGGGGTCAGACCCAGTACTTC
TRBD1 | . | TRBJ1-2 | TRBV19 | CASSEQGAYLYGYTF | TGTGCCAGTAGCGAACAGGGGGCTTACCTCTATGGCTACACCTTC